This entry lists 5 T cell receptor beta chains sequenced from one sample in a study of cytomegalovirus exposure and HLA in healthy donors. 13 Jbeta primers and 60 Vbeta primers were used for the PCR. The table came from immunoSEQ multiplex PCR; TCRdb's copy has only in-frame clones and leaves some out. The table has roughly 150,000 clones, around 75% seen once. Material for sequencing was PBMCs. The receptors shown here come from a man between 35 and 55 years old in good health and CMV-seronegative.

This rearrangement joins TRBV10-3 to TRBJ1-1, with TRBD1 matching 8 bases. CDR3 length: 14 residues. Trimming cost V 4 bases and J 4 bases; bases outside gene matches: 5. CDR1 ENHRY and CDR2 SYGVKD come from the germline V gene. The CDR3, as DNA: TGTGCCATCAGTGGGACAGGGAGGCGCACTGAAGCTTTCTTT. Its translation is CAISGTGRRTEAFF.

The J gene is TRBJ1-1, the V gene TRBV30; no definite D call. Germline V gene data show CDR1 as GTSNPN and CDR2 as SVGIG (reference sequence). The V end was cut by 1 base, the J end by 2 bases, with 5 bases between. This CDR3 is 12 amino acids long. The CDR3 DNA reads TGTGCCTGGAGTGCAGGTAACACTGAAGCTTTCTTT. Its protein product is CAWSAGNTEAFF.

The V call is TRBV7-2, the J call TRBJ2-7, with TRBD2 matching 7 bases. The length of the CDR3 is 14 residues. J lost 2 bases, V lost 4 bases, and 5 bases had no gene match. Germline V gene data show CDR1 as SGHTA and CDR2 as FQGNSA. The CDR3 DNA reads TGTGCCAGCAGCTGGGGGGGTCCAGCCTACGAGCAGTACTTC. As protein: CASSWGGPAYEQYF.

This clone has only a few counts. The V and J genes are TRBV30 and TRBJ1-4; D ambiguous. CDR3 length: 13 amino acids. Germline V gene lookup returns CDR1 GTSNPN and CDR2 SVGIG (reference sequence). Trimming left V 1 base short and J 7 bases short, with 10 bases between. The CDR3 DNA is TGTGCCTGGAGTGCGGGAGTCGCTGAAAAACTGTTTTTT. Amino acid sequence: CAWSAGVAEKLFF.

The V call is TRBV7-8, the J call TRBJ1-5; 8 positions match TRBD1. The germline gives CDR1 SGHVS, CDR2 FQNEAQ. The CDR3 runs 16 residues. J gave up 1 base and V 5 bases, and 7 bases lay outside the gene matches. The CDR3 sequence is CASSPRTGLSNQPQHF. The CDR3 DNA sequence: TGTGCCAGCAGCCCCCGGACAGGGTTGAGCAATCAGCCCCAGCATTTT.